One T cell receptor (beta chain) is described in this entry. What it binds is unknown. This sample is drawn from a study of T cell responses to AZD1222 COVID-19 vaccine. Whole-study findings and limits: Nearly half of spike-specific TCRs reportedly target unmutated variant regions.

Generated by immunoSEQ multiplex PCR, the TCRdb table keeps only in-frame clones and is missing some. Here the sample spans approximately 170,000 clones, about 91% being singletons. This CDR3 contains 15 residues. The V and J ends lost 3 bases and 0 bases respectively, with 10 bases between them. Germline V gene lookup returns CDR1 SGHTA and CDR2 FQGNSA. Second-dose schedules of about 4 or about 12 weeks were combined. This sample comprised peripheral blood, obtained 28 days after the second AZD1222 dose. This chain connects TRBV7-2 to TRBJ2-3; possible D gene TRBD2, 6 bases. The sequence derives from an adult who received the AZD1222 COVID-19 vaccine. This CDR3 is CASSFGTPSTDTQYF. The CDR3 DNA is TGTGCCAGCAGCTTTGGGACTCCTAGCACAGATACGCAGTATTTT.